This T cell receptor (beta chain) derives from a study of shared clonotypes between healthy human individuals. Positively selected for CCR7, the CD45RO-negative cells used as naive CD8 cells excluded terminally differentiated effector memory CD45RA+ cells. Only Caucasian adults living in Nashville, Tennessee made up the donor group. Trimming removed 6 bases from V and 4 bases from J, with 10 bases in between. CDR1 MDHEN and CDR2 SYDVKM come from the germline V gene. CDR3 length equals 13 residues. An assay was performed, and its level was deep. In the original analysis: ImmunoSEQ junction-only sequences lacked quality scores, so their filtering differed. TCRdb keeps only in-frame clones here, not all; method: immunoSEQ multiplex PCR. V and J calls and clone size are as listed in that table; D and trimming were resolved from the DNA. Altogether millions of clones are present, 93% being singletons, with the ten largest covering about 1.5%.

The sample taken for sequencing was naive CD8+ T cells from PBMCs. The chain carries TRBV28 and TRBJ1-5; D is undetermined. The sequence derives from a man aged 18 to 30 in good health. Some clones in this sample may be carry-over from other donors' samples. CDR3 sequence reads: CASSTGPNQPQHF. Written as DNA, the CDR3 is TGTGCCAGCAGCACCGGACCAAATCAGCCCCAGCATTTT.